The 23 T cell receptor beta chains presented below share a single source sample, sequenced in a study of response to subunit inactivated influenza vaccine. TCRdb re-called the RT-PCR reads through MiXCR, storing one row per CDR3 protein. The sample consists of about 800,000 distinct CDR3 sequences, 21% of them appearing once. The source material was PBMCs from blood, sampled 5 days after vaccination. These receptors came from a man aged 50-59 years who received an inactivated influenza vaccine.

This chain connects TRBV7-3 to TRBJ2-3, with a possible D match to TRBD2 (7 bases). Germline V CDR1 and CDR2: SGHTA, FQGTGA. Trimming cost V 3 bases and J 5 bases, with 15 bases left between them. The CDR3 loop spans 15 amino acids. The CDR3 DNA reads TGTGCCAGCAGCTTCCGGGGGGCGAGGGTAGATACGCAGTATTTT. Protein product: CASSFRGARVDTQYF.

This clonotype was detected only a few times. The chain carries TRBV4-1 and TRBJ2-3; TRBD2 matches at 10 bases. The CDR3 extends over 16 amino acids. J lost 2 bases, V lost 3 bases, and 5 bases had no gene match. CDR1 is MGHRA, CDR2 YSYEKL, per germline. The CDR3 DNA follows: TGCGCCAGCAGCCAGATAGCGGGGGGTCTCACAGATACGCAGTATTTT. It specifies CASSQIAGGLTDTQYF.

This sequence joins TRBV20-1 and TRBJ2-3; 10 nucleotides line up with TRBD2. The CDR3 length is 18 residues. CDR1 is DFQATT and CDR2 is SNEGSKA in the germline V gene (reference sequence). The junction had 15 bases not matched to a gene; V was cut back by 3 bases and J by 3 bases. CDR3 in DNA: TGCAGTGCTAGCCGCCCTAGCGGGGGCCAACTTGGAACAGATACGCAGTATTTT. Residues: CSASRPSGGQLGTDTQYF.

The chain couples TRBV7-9 to TRBJ2-5; D is undetermined. The CDR3 is 14 amino acids. Germline CDR1 and CDR2: SEHNR and FQNEAQ (reference sequence). V was clipped by 6 bases and J by 4 bases, with 15 bases between them. CDR3 nucleotide sequence: TGTGCCAGCAGTCCCGATTTGTGGCTAGAGACCCAGTACTTC. As protein: CASSPDLWLETQYF.

DNA for the CDR3: TGTGCCAGCAGTTTCGACGAGCAGTACTTC. It is translated as CASSFDEQYF. The chain carries TRBV2 and TRBJ2-7; no definite D call. Germline V CDR1 and CDR2: SNHLY, FYNNEI. Trimming took off 5 bases at V and 5 bases at J, with 4 bases between the two ends. This CDR3 is 10 amino acids long.

The table lists this clonotype with a few counts. V is TRBV30 and J is TRBJ2-3; TRBD1 might be the D (5 bases). Trimming took 0 bases from V and 4 from J, leaving 14 bases between them. The CDR3 runs 15 residues. Germline CDR1 is GTSNPN and CDR2 is SVGIG (reference sequence). CDR3 loop: CAWSVTGASSDTQYF. DNA of the CDR3: TGTGCCTGGAGTGTAACAGGAGCGTCATCAGATACGCAGTATTTT.

Only a few counts were recorded for this clonotype. The chain carries TRBV20-1 and TRBJ2-5; 8 nucleotides line up with TRBD1. This CDR3 spans 14 amino acids. The V segment lost 2 bases and the J segment 5 bases; nucleotides outside the gene matches: 7. CDR1 and CDR2 from the germline V gene are DFQATT and SNEGSKA (reference sequence). The CDR3 protein is CSARPTGVRETQYF. The CDR3 coding sequence is TGCAGTGCTAGACCGACAGGGGTGCGGGAGACCCAGTACTTC.

Only a few counts were recorded for this clonotype. This chain uses TRBV5-1 with TRBJ2-5; possibly TRBD2 for D (5 bases). V lost 0 bases and J 4 bases, leaving 16 bases between the germline ends. The CDR3 sequence is 16 residues long. Looked up from germline, CDR1 is SGHRS and CDR2 is YFSETQ. CDR3 DNA sequence: TGCGCCAGCAGCTTGGAACCGGGAAGCTCGAGAGAGACCCAGTACTTC. Translated, it gives CASSLEPGSSRETQYF.

V is TRBV5-1 and J is TRBJ1-1; maybe TRBD1 (5 bases). Between the trimmed V and J ends, which lost 0 bases and 2 bases, there was a span of 14 bases. Germline values: CDR1 SGHRS, CDR2 YFSETQ. This CDR3 has 16 amino acids. The CDR3 nucleotides read TGCGCCAGCAGCTTGGGTCAGGGATTTATAAACACTGAAGCTTTCTTT. Amino acid sequence: CASSLGQGFINTEAFF.

This clonotype was observed a few times. The CDR3 region is CASSLIDRAYGNEQFF. CDR3 coding DNA: TGTGCCAGCAGTTTAATTGACAGGGCTTATGGCAATGAGCAGTTCTTC. The chain joins TRBV25-1 to TRBJ2-1; 7 bases fit TRBD1. This CDR3 has 16 amino acids. Trimming took 5 bases from V and 6 from J; bases not matched to a gene: 13. Germline V gives CDR1 MGHDK, CDR2 SYGVNS.

The V call is TRBV12-3 or TRBV12-4, the J call TRBJ2-3, with unresolved D. There are 14 residues in the CDR3. V dropped 1 base and J dropped 1 base, with 6 bases sitting between them. CDR3 in amino acids: CASSLEQRTDTQYF. The CDR3 region has the DNA TGTGCCAGCAGTTTAGAGCAGCGCACAGATACGCAGTATTTT.

DNA for the CDR3: TGTGCCAGCAGCCGCACGTGGGACACCAGCCAAGAGACCCAGTACTTC. Protein product: CASSRTWDTSQETQYF. The chain has TRBV5-5 and TRBJ2-5; a weak D match, TRBD1 (6 bases). CDR3 length: 16 amino acids. V was shortened by 4 bases and J by 1 base, with 17 bases between the two germline ends. Germline loops: CDR1 SGHKS, CDR2 YYEKEE (reference sequence).

V usage is TRBV4-3 and J usage is TRBJ1-4; D ambiguous. Between the trimmed V and J ends, which lost 0 bases and 0 bases, there was a span of 5 bases. Germline V gene lookup returns CDR1 LGHNA and CDR2 YSLEER. The CDR3 contains 15 residues. The CDR3 nucleotides read TGCGCCAGCAGCCAAGATTTGGCAACTAATGAAAAACTGTTTTTT. Translation: CASSQDLATNEKLFF.

This clonotype was detected a few times. V and J are TRBV28 and TRBJ2-4, with D possibly being TRBD1 (5 bases). The V and J ends lost 6 bases and 1 base respectively, with 19 bases between them. From germline, CDR1 is MDHEN and CDR2 SYDVKM. The CDR3 length is 17 residues. DNA of the CDR3: TGTGCCAGCAGCCCCCGCCAGGGTTTGAGCGCCAAAAACATTCAGTACTTC. Translating gives CASSPRQGLSAKNIQYF.

The chain recombines TRBV20-1 with TRBJ2-6; a weak D match, TRBD1 (6 bases). The V gene lost 5 bases and the J gene lost 0 bases, with 11 bases spanning the gap. CDR1 is DFQATT and CDR2 is SNEGSKA in the germline V gene (reference sequence). CDR3 length: 15 residues. CDR3 coding DNA: TGCAGTGCTGCGACAGGTAGCTCTGGGGCCAACGTCCTGACTTTC. Its translation is CSAATGSSGANVLTF.

The chain is built from TRBV12-3 or TRBV12-4 and TRBJ1-5, with D possibly TRBD1 on 6 matching bases. Deletions cut 5 bases from V and 4 bases from J, with 12 bases between. CDR3 size: 14 residues. The CDR3 loop reads CASSQLQGNQPQHF. For the CDR3, the DNA is TGTGCCAGCAGTCAACTACAGGGAAATCAGCCCCAGCATTTT.

This clonotype was seen ten or more times. This rearrangement joins TRBV12-3 or TRBV12-4 to TRBJ2-5; D may match TRBD1 or TRBD2 (6 bases each). The CDR3 runs to 14 residues. V dropped 4 bases and J dropped 5 bases, with 14 bases sitting between them. CDR3 sequence: CASSSVTGAETQYF. The CDR3 DNA sequence: TGTGCCAGCAGTTCCGTTACGGGGGCTGAGACCCAGTACTTC.

This chain connects TRBV12-3 or TRBV12-4 to TRBJ2-1; D could derive from TRBD1 or TRBD2 (5 bases each). Trimming shortened V by 5 bases and J by 4 bases, and 21 bases separated the two germline ends. The CDR3 loop spans 17 amino acids. The CDR3 sequence: CASSPTPGARKYNEQFF. CDR3 in DNA: TGTGCCAGCAGTCCAACCCCCGGGGCTCGGAAGTACAATGAGCAGTTCTTC.

This clonotype has a handful of counts. The J gene is TRBJ2-1, the V gene TRBV15; D call uncertain. Germline V gene sequence: CDR1 LNHNV, CDR2 YYDKDF (reference sequence). The CDR3 is 21 amino acids. The ends were cut back, 0 bases at V and 0 bases at J, with 24 bases in the middle. As DNA, the CDR3 is TGTGCCACCAGCAGAGATCGCCGAGAGGTAACGTTTTCCTACTCCTACAATGAGCAGTTCTTC. This encodes CATSRDRREVTFSYSYNEQFF.

In its sample, this clonotype was seen many times. In DNA, the CDR3 is TGTGCCAGCAGAAGAACTAGCGGGGTTCCGAACACCGGGGAGCTGTTTTTT. Amino acid sequence: CASRRTSGVPNTGELFF. The chain carries TRBV12-3 or TRBV12-4 and TRBJ2-2; 10 bases are a match to TRBD2. Trimming at V came to 6 bases and at J to 0 bases, leaving 7 bases not matched to a gene. The CDR3 runs to 17 residues.

The V call is TRBV7-9, the J call TRBJ1-4, with D unclear. Trimming stripped 0 bases from V and 6 bases from J, with 11 bases between. This CDR3 comprises 15 residues. Germline assignment: CDR1 SEHNR and CDR2 FQNEAQ (reference sequence). The CDR3 protein is CASSLAPSLDEKLFF. CDR3 nucleotides: TGTGCCAGCAGCTTAGCGCCGTCATTAGATGAAAAACTGTTTTTT.

CDR3 in amino acids: CSARDSWVLDRSTDTQYF. The DNA of the CDR3 is TGCAGTGCTAGAGATAGTTGGGTCTTGGACCGAAGCACAGATACGCAGTATTTT. V is TRBV20-1 and J is TRBJ2-3; the D is unclear. CDR1 is DFQATT, CDR2 SNEGSKA, per germline (reference sequence). The CDR3 length is 18 residues. V dropped 0 bases and J dropped 0 bases, with 19 bases sitting between them.

The chain employs TRBV5-1 and TRBJ2-5; TRBD2 is a possible D gene (5 bases). Germline lookup yields CDR1 SGHRS and CDR2 YFSETQ. This CDR3 comprises 14 residues. V was clipped by 2 bases and J by 3 bases, with 11 bases between them. CDR3 in DNA: TGCGCCAGCAGCTTAGGACTGCGGAAAGAGACCCAGTACTTC. Translation gives CASSLGLRKETQYF.